This is a list of T cell receptor beta chains from one sample in a study of control samples from healthy donors and cancer patients. Generated by immunoSEQ multiplex PCR, the TCRdb table keeps only in-frame clones and is missing some. Here the sample spans about 140,000 clones, about 89% being singletons. The sample comprised blood. The source of these receptors is a man aged 25 to 40 in good health. The CDR3 runs from the conserved cysteine through the conserved F or W. D genes are given only for firm matches. Not all rows give a size; the values are once, few, many and, for expanded clones, a class.

D gene: .
CDR3 length: 13
clone size: .
V gene: TRBV7-9
J gene: TRBJ2-1
CDR3 DNA: TGTGCCAGCAGCACACAGCCAGTCATTGAGCAGTTCTTC
CDR3 protein: CASSTQPVIEQFF

D gene: .
CDR3 length: 14
clone size: .
V gene: TRBV18
J gene: TRBJ2-2
CDR3 DNA: TGTGCCAGCTCACCAATCTCAAGGGACGGGGAGCTGTTTTTT
CDR3 protein: CASSPISRDGELFF

D gene: .
CDR3 length: 11
clone size: .
V gene: TRBV20-1
J gene: TRBJ2-7
CDR3 DNA: TGCAGTGCGCGGAGGGGTGTCGAGCAGTACTTC
CDR3 protein: CSARRGVEQYF

D gene: .
CDR3 length: 17
clone size: .
V gene: TRBV19
J gene: TRBJ1-5
CDR3 DNA: TGTGCCAGTACCCCCGGGGGGGAAGGAGTAGGCAATCAGCCCCAGCATTTT
CDR3 protein: CASTPGGEGVGNQPQHF

D gene: .
CDR3 length: 11
clone size: .
V gene: TRBV12-3/TRBV12-4
J gene: TRBJ2-1
CDR3 DNA: TGTGCCAGCAGTTTAATTAATGAGCAGTTCTTC
CDR3 protein: CASSLINEQFF

D gene: .
CDR3 length: 17
clone size: .
V gene: TRBV2
J gene: TRBJ1-5
CDR3 DNA: TGTGCCAGCAGGGGGAAAGCCGCAGGCCACAGCAATCAGCCCCAGCATTTT
CDR3 protein: CASRGKAAGHSNQPQHF

D gene: TRBD2
CDR3 length: 12
clone size: few
V gene: TRBV7-8
J gene: TRBJ2-7
CDR3 DNA: TGTGCCAGCAGCCGGACTAGCGGCGAGCAGTACTTC
CDR3 protein: CASSRTSGEQYF

D gene: TRBD2
CDR3 length: 17
clone size: once
V gene: TRBV7-6
J gene: TRBJ2-3
CDR3 DNA: TGTGCCAGCAGCCGACTAGCGGGGGGGCCGAGCACAGATACGCAGTATTTT
CDR3 protein: CASSRLAGGPSTDTQYF

D gene: .
CDR3 length: 14
clone size: .
V gene: TRBV5-4
J gene: TRBJ2-7
CDR3 DNA: TGTGCCAGCAGCTTGGGACTCCTGGGCAACGAGCAGTACTTC
CDR3 protein: CASSLGLLGNEQYF

D gene: .
CDR3 length: 15
clone size: .
V gene: TRBV6-1
J gene: TRBJ1-2
CDR3 DNA: TGTGCCAGCAGTGACAGGGGTCCCGGTCTTGATGGCTACACCTTC
CDR3 protein: CASSDRGPGLDGYTF

D gene: .
CDR3 length: 13
clone size: .
V gene: TRBV7-2
J gene: TRBJ2-1
CDR3 DNA: TGTGCCAGCCAGTGGAGGGGGATCAATGAGCAGTTCTTC
CDR3 protein: CASQWRGINEQFF

D gene: TRBD1
CDR3 length: 18
clone size: .
V gene: TRBV27
J gene: TRBJ2-7
CDR3 DNA: TGTGCCAGCACCGGGACGTACGGCGGACAGGGGAAGGCCTACGAGCAGTACTTC
CDR3 protein: CASTGTYGGQGKAYEQYF

D gene: .
CDR3 length: 13
clone size: .
V gene: TRBV27
J gene: TRBJ1-1
CDR3 DNA: TGTGCCAGCAGTTTTTTCTTGAACACTGAAGCTTTCTTT
CDR3 protein: CASSFFLNTEAFF

D gene: TRBD1
CDR3 length: 16
clone size: .
V gene: TRBV9
J gene: TRBJ2-1
CDR3 DNA: TGTGCCAGCAGCGTAGACACAGGGGGATCCTACAATGAGCAGTTCTTC
CDR3 protein: CASSVDTGGSYNEQFF

D gene: .
CDR3 length: 11
clone size: .
V gene: TRBV20-1
J gene: TRBJ1-1
CDR3 DNA: TGCAGTGCCGCTGGACAATCTGAAGCTTTCTTT
CDR3 protein: CSAAGQSEAFF

D gene: .
CDR3 length: 14
clone size: .
V gene: TRBV10-3
J gene: TRBJ1-5
CDR3 DNA: TGTGCCATCAGTGAGAAGGAGGGGATCACCCCCCAGCATTTT
CDR3 protein: CAISEKEGITPQHF

D gene: TRBD1
CDR3 length: 13
clone size: .
V gene: TRBV5-6
J gene: TRBJ2-7
CDR3 DNA: TGTGCCAGCAGCTCGACAGGGGTCCCTAAGCAGTACTTC
CDR3 protein: CASSSTGVPKQYF

D gene: TRBD2
CDR3 length: 15
clone size: .
V gene: TRBV9
J gene: TRBJ2-1
CDR3 DNA: TGTGCCAGCAGCGTTGGACTAGCGTCATACAATGAGCAGTTCTTC
CDR3 protein: CASSVGLASYNEQFF

D gene: .
CDR3 length: 17
clone size: .
V gene: TRBV4-3
J gene: TRBJ2-7
CDR3 DNA: TGCGCCAGCAGCCAAGATGGGAAAGGTGCCGGTCTTATCGAGCAGTACTTC
CDR3 protein: CASSQDGKGAGLIEQYF

D gene: .
CDR3 length: 12
clone size: .
V gene: TRBV24-1
J gene: TRBJ1-2
CDR3 DNA: TGTGCCACCAGTTCTCAGGGATGGGGCTACACCTTC
CDR3 protein: CATSSQGWGYTF

D gene: .
CDR3 length: 12
clone size: .
V gene: TRBV7-9
J gene: TRBJ2-7
CDR3 DNA: TGTGCCAGCAGCTATGGGAGCTACGAGCAGTACTTC
CDR3 protein: CASSYGSYEQYF

D gene: TRBD2
CDR3 length: 19
clone size: few
V gene: TRBV28
J gene: TRBJ2-2
CDR3 DNA: TGTGCCAGCAGTTTAGGGCTAGCGGGAGGAGGAGGGAAGACCGGGGAGCTGTTTTTT
CDR3 protein: CASSLGLAGGGGKTGELFF

D gene: TRBD2
CDR3 length: 20
clone size: .
V gene: TRBV3-1/TRBV3-2
J gene: TRBJ2-2
CDR3 DNA: TGTGCCAGCAGCCAAGAGGCCCCGGTGGCGGGGGGGCCGGACACCGGGGAGCTGTTTTTT
CDR3 protein: CASSQEAPVAGGPDTGELFF

D gene: TRBD1
CDR3 length: 15
clone size: .
V gene: TRBV11-1
J gene: TRBJ2-7
CDR3 DNA: TGTGCCAGCAGCTTAGCTGGACAGGCCTCCTACGAGCAGTACTTC
CDR3 protein: CASSLAGQASYEQYF

D gene: .
CDR3 length: 15
clone size: .
V gene: TRBV11-3
J gene: TRBJ2-3
CDR3 DNA: TGTGCCAGCAGCGCAGGACAGCCTTACACAGATACGCAGTATTTT
CDR3 protein: CASSAGQPYTDTQYF

D gene: TRBD1
CDR3 length: 14
clone size: .
V gene: TRBV6-5
J gene: TRBJ2-1
CDR3 DNA: TGTGCCAGCAAGGGGGCAAACTCCTACAATGAGCAGTTCTTC
CDR3 protein: CASKGANSYNEQFF

D gene: .
CDR3 length: 15
clone size: .
V gene: TRBV7-9
J gene: TRBJ1-6
CDR3 DNA: TGTGCCAGCAGCTTAGAGGGCAGTACGGGTTCACCCCTCCACTTT
CDR3 protein: CASSLEGSTGSPLHF

D gene: .
CDR3 length: 14
clone size: .
V gene: TRBV18
J gene: TRBJ2-3
CDR3 DNA: TGTGCCAGCTCACCACGGAGGGTTCCAGATACGCAGTATTTT
CDR3 protein: CASSPRRVPDTQYF

D gene: .
CDR3 length: 11
clone size: .
V gene: TRBV29-1
J gene: TRBJ2-5
CDR3 DNA: TGCAGCGTCCGGCCCCAAGAGACCCAGTACTTC
CDR3 protein: CSVRPQETQYF

D gene: .
CDR3 length: 15
clone size: .
V gene: TRBV28
J gene: TRBJ2-7
CDR3 DNA: TGTGCCAGCAGTTTACTAGCGAGGAGCTCCTACGAGCAGTACTTC
CDR3 protein: CASSLLARSSYEQYF

D gene: .
CDR3 length: 12
clone size: .
V gene: TRBV6-2/TRBV6-3
J gene: TRBJ2-7
CDR3 DNA: TGTGCCAGCAGTCGAAGGGGCTACGAGCAGTACTTC
CDR3 protein: CASSRRGYEQYF

D gene: .
CDR3 length: 13
clone size: .
V gene: TRBV5-5
J gene: TRBJ2-7
CDR3 DNA: TGTGCCAGCTCCCCGGAGGGCGCCTACGAGCAGTACTTC
CDR3 protein: CASSPEGAYEQYF

D gene: .
CDR3 length: 14
clone size: .
V gene: TRBV6-2/TRBV6-3
J gene: TRBJ1-1
CDR3 DNA: TGTGCCAGCAGTACCCCGGGGGGGGACACTGAAGCTTTCTTT
CDR3 protein: CASSTPGGDTEAFF

D gene: .
CDR3 length: 15
clone size: .
V gene: TRBV4-3
J gene: TRBJ1-4
CDR3 DNA: TGCGCCAGCAGCCAAGAGGTCCGGACTAATGAAAAACTGTTTTTT
CDR3 protein: CASSQEVRTNEKLFF

D gene: TRBD1
CDR3 length: 16
clone size: .
V gene: TRBV27
J gene: TRBJ2-3
CDR3 DNA: TGTGCCAGCAGCCTCCCCGGGACAGGATTCACAGATACGCAGTATTTT
CDR3 protein: CASSLPGTGFTDTQYF

D gene: .
CDR3 length: 14
clone size: .
V gene: TRBV4-3
J gene: TRBJ1-1
CDR3 DNA: TGCGCCAGCAGCCAAGCAAGCATGAACACTGAAGCTTTCTTT
CDR3 protein: CASSQASMNTEAFF

D gene: TRBD1
CDR3 length: 13
clone size: once
V gene: TRBV28
J gene: TRBJ1-2
CDR3 DNA: TGTGCCAGCAGTTGGGACAGCAACTATGGCTACACCTTC
CDR3 protein: CASSWDSNYGYTF

D gene: TRBD1
CDR3 length: 16
clone size: .
V gene: TRBV7-8
J gene: TRBJ2-5
CDR3 DNA: TGTGCCAGCAGCCGATACTCGACAGGGGAAGGGGAGACCCAGTACTTC
CDR3 protein: CASSRYSTGEGETQYF

D gene: .
CDR3 length: 15
clone size: .
V gene: TRBV9
J gene: TRBJ1-2
CDR3 DNA: TGTGCCAGCAAGGCGGCAGGGGTAACTAACTATGGCTACACCTTC
CDR3 protein: CASKAAGVTNYGYTF

D gene: .
CDR3 length: 16
clone size: .
V gene: TRBV5-4
J gene: TRBJ1-6
CDR3 DNA: TGTGCCAGCAAGCCTCCAGGGGCAGTCGGTAATTCACCCCTCCACTTT
CDR3 protein: CASKPPGAVGNSPLHF

D gene: .
CDR3 length: 16
clone size: .
V gene: TRBV5-1
J gene: TRBJ1-3
CDR3 DNA: TGCGCCAGCAGCTTGGCACCCACAGACTCTGGAAACACCATATATTTT
CDR3 protein: CASSLAPTDSGNTIYF

D gene: TRBD2
CDR3 length: 16
clone size: .
V gene: TRBV10-2
J gene: TRBJ2-1
CDR3 DNA: TGCGCCAGCAGGGGACTAGCGGGGGGGCCTTACAATGAGCAGTTCTTC
CDR3 protein: CASRGLAGGPYNEQFF

D gene: .
CDR3 length: 14
clone size: .
V gene: TRBV6-6
J gene: TRBJ2-1
CDR3 DNA: TGTGCCATTGGGGGGAGCCGCTCCTACAATGAGCAGTTCTTC
CDR3 protein: CAIGGSRSYNEQFF

D gene: .
CDR3 length: 11
clone size: .
V gene: TRBV12-3/TRBV12-4
J gene: TRBJ2-7
CDR3 DNA: TGTGCCAGCAGTAAAGGAACTTTAAGGGACTTC
CDR3 protein: CASSKGTLRDF

D gene: TRBD2
CDR3 length: 17
clone size: .
V gene: TRBV19
J gene: TRBJ2-1
CDR3 DNA: TGTGCCAGTAGTATAAGCCTAGCGGGAGTTACCTACAATGAGCAGTTCTTC
CDR3 protein: CASSISLAGVTYNEQFF